The present TCR beta chain was sequenced within a study of cytomegalovirus exposure and HLA in healthy donors. V gave up 1 base and J gave up 5 bases, with 7 bases separating them. Germline V lookup: CDR1 SGHRS, CDR2 YFSETQ. The CDR3 covers 12 residues. Researchers ran the PCR with 60 Vbeta and 13 Jbeta primers. Using immunoSEQ multiplex PCR, the repertoire was profiled, and TCRdb retains in-frame clones only, with some absent. The data show around 140,000 clones, with approximately 80% seen just once and roughly 2.9% held by the top ten. Input material: PBMCs. This receptor was obtained from a female donor in good health and CMV-seronegative. The V call is TRBV5-1, the J call TRBJ2-7; D remains unclear. CDR3 residues: CASSLLEDEQYF. CDR3 in DNA: TGCGCCAGCAGCTTGCTCGAGGACGAGCAGTACTTC.